The rows below give T cell receptor beta chains drawn from one sample of a study of T cell changes during pregnancy in multiple sclerosis. Only in-frame clones appear in the TCRdb table, and some are missing; sequencing was by immunoSEQ multiplex PCR. The sample has about 61,000 clones; about 90% are singletons. Sample: peripheral blood, taken in the first trimester of pregnancy. Receptors originate from a female donor in good health, enrolled as a control in a pregnancy study. CDR3s include the opening cysteine and the closing phenylalanine or tryptophan. D genes are given only for firm matches. Rows may omit the clone size; those that give it use once, few, many or a size class.

NA	NA	TRBJ2-1	TRBV4-3	CASSQGYRVPYNEQFF	TGCGCCAGCAGCCAAGGTTACAGGGTTCCCTACAATGAGCAGTTCTTC
TRBD1	few	TRBJ1-4	TRBV4-2	CASSQGTGGGVKLFF	TGTGCCAGCAGCCAAGGGACAGGGGGCGGCGTAAAACTGTTTTTT
NA	few	TRBJ1-5	TRBV2	CASSDLPGMDQPQHF	TGTGCCAGCAGTGATCTTCCAGGGATGGATCAGCCCCAGCATTTT
NA	NA	TRBJ1-2	TRBV19	CASLGGRNYGYTF	TGTGCCAGTTTGGGGGGGCGTAACTATGGCTACACCTTC
TRBD1	NA	TRBJ2-7	TRBV13	CASSLRRQGGYEQYF	TGTGCCAGCAGCCTAAGACGACAGGGGGGCTACGAGCAGTACTTC
NA	NA	TRBJ1-1	TRBV5-1	CASGAGQTGATEAFF	TGCGCCAGCGGGGCAGGACAGACCGGTGCCACTGAAGCTTTCTTT
NA	NA	TRBJ2-1	TRBV5-4	CASSLGAGQLINEQFF	TGTGCCAGCAGCTTGGGGGCAGGGCAACTCATTAATGAGCAGTTCTTC
NA	NA	TRBJ1-3	TRBV6-1	CASSEQQGGNTIYF	TGTGCCAGCAGTGAACAGCAGGGAGGAAACACCATATATTTT
TRBD1	NA	TRBJ1-6	TRBV19	CASSTRQGVDYNSPLHF	TGTGCCAGTAGTACCAGACAGGGGGTAGACTATAATTCACCCCTCCACTTT
TRBD1	NA	TRBJ1-2	TRBV9	CASKGQGMGDNYGYTF	TGTGCCAGCAAGGGACAGGGTATGGGTGATAACTATGGCTACACCTTC
NA	NA	TRBJ2-5	TRBV11-3	CASSLDQGSQETQYF	TGTGCCAGCAGCTTAGATCAGGGCAGTCAAGAGACCCAGTACTTC
TRBD1	NA	TRBJ1-4	TRBV5-8	CASEDRGRFEKLFF	TGTGCCAGCGAAGACAGGGGGCGGTTTGAAAAACTGTTTTTT
NA	NA	TRBJ1-5	TRBV19	CASSIVRNNNQPQHF	TGTGCCAGTAGTATAGTTAGAAATAACAATCAGCCCCAGCATTTT
TRBD1	NA	TRBJ2-3	TRBV6-4	CASSDEDRGQVDTQYF	TGTGCCAGCAGTGACGAAGACAGGGGGCAGGTAGATACGCAGTATTTT
NA	NA	TRBJ2-7	TRBV18	CASSPGSAGEQYF	TGTGCCAGCTCACCAGGCTCGGCGGGCGAGCAGTACTTC
TRBD2	NA	TRBJ2-5	TRBV7-2	CASSLMSSGGQETQYF	TGTGCCAGCAGCTTAATGTCTAGCGGGGGCCAAGAGACCCAGTACTTC
TRBD1	NA	TRBJ1-2	TRBV6-5	CASSLGQNYGYTF	TGTGCCAGCAGTTTGGGACAGAACTATGGCTACACCTTC
NA	NA	TRBJ1-2	TRBV7-2	CASSLEGLANYGYTF	TGTGCCAGCAGCTTAGAGGGGTTAGCTAACTATGGCTACACCTTC
NA	NA	TRBJ2-7	TRBV4-1	CASSLREGESYEQYF	TGCGCCAGCAGCCTCAGGGAGGGGGAATCCTACGAGCAGTACTTC
NA	NA	TRBJ1-1	TRBV6-5	CASSYSAGLGTEAFF	TGTGCCAGCAGTTACTCTGCAGGTCTGGGCACTGAAGCTTTCTTT
TRBD2	NA	TRBJ2-7	TRBV9	CASSRGASGDYEQYF	TGTGCCAGCAGCAGGGGGGCTAGCGGGGACTACGAGCAGTACTTC
NA	NA	TRBJ1-3	TRBV13	CASELDSSGNTIYF	TGTGCCAGTGAACTGGACAGCTCTGGAAACACCATATATTTT